Shown below are 19 T cell receptor beta chains from a single sample sequenced in a study of T-cell reconstitution after alpha-beta-depleted transplantation in children. As it was prepared, the TCRbeta library received unique molecular identifiers. A single record per CDR3 protein comes from TCRdb applying MiXCR to the PCR reads. The table shows roughly 350,000 distinct CDR3 sequences, with about 17% occurring only once. The material sequenced was PBMCs, mostly from graft donor cells, taken 360 days after TCRalphabeta/CD19-depleted stem cell transplant. The origin of the receptors is a male patient under 10 years old who had a stem cell transplant for acute lymphoblastic leukemia, so the T cells may come from the graft donor.

This clonotype has more than one count but fewer than ten. The chain uses TRBV7-8 and TRBJ1-5; D gene ambiguous. CDR1 and CDR2 from the germline V gene are SGHVS and FQNEAQ. The V end lost 4 bases, the J end lost 6 bases, and 16 bases lay between the germline ends. The CDR3 runs 15 residues. The CDR3 DNA reads as TGTGCCAGCAGCTCTTCCCGCCTTGGTAGTCAGCCCCAGCATTTT. It is translated as CASSSSRLGSQPQHF.

The table lists this clonotype with many counts. The genes are TRBV28 and TRBJ1-1; perhaps TRBD1 as D (5 bases). CDR3 length: 12 amino acids. The germline V and J ends were trimmed by 3 bases and 11 bases, with 13 bases remaining between them. In germline, CDR1 is MDHEN, CDR2 SYDVKM. The CDR3 bases are TGTGCCAGCAGTTTCAGTTGGGGGTGGGCTTTCTTT. Its translation: CASSFSWGWAFF.

This clonotype was found many times. The V and J genes are TRBV7-6 and TRBJ1-1; D unresolved. V was cut by 1 base and J by 5 bases, with 8 bases left in between. Germline CDR1 reads SGHVS; CDR2 reads FNYEAQ. The CDR3 is made up of 13 amino acids. The CDR3 DNA sequence: TGTGCCAGCAGCTTAGTATTCCGTACTGAAGCTTTCTTT. It encodes CASSLVFRTEAFF.

This clonotype was picked up a small number of times. The chain couples TRBV7-9 to TRBJ1-4, with D unclear. V dropped 4 bases and J dropped 2 bases, with 14 bases sitting between them. Germline values: CDR1 SEHNR, CDR2 FQNEAQ (reference sequence). The CDR3 spans 16 residues. CDR3 in amino acids: CASSWPTIGTNEKLFF. DNA of the CDR3: TGTGCCAGCAGCTGGCCGACAATTGGGACTAATGAAAAACTGTTTTTT.

The chain employs TRBV27 and TRBJ2-7; no clear D gene. The V gene lost 11 bases and the J gene lost 5 bases, with 10 bases spanning the gap. Per germline, CDR1 MNHEY and CDR2 SMNVEV (reference sequence). This CDR3 is built from 10 residues. The CDR3 DNA is TGTGCCCTTCGTGTGGACGAGCAGTACTTC. The encoded protein is CALRVDEQYF.

The V and J genes are TRBV27 and TRBJ2-3; 14 positions agree with TRBD2. The CDR3 sequence is 16 residues long. J gave up 4 bases and V 4 bases, and 4 bases lay outside the gene matches. Per germline, CDR1 MNHEY and CDR2 SMNVEV (reference sequence). CDR3 region: CASSSGLAGGADTQYF. The CDR3 nucleotides read TGTGCCAGCAGTTCCGGACTAGCGGGAGGCGCAGATACGCAGTATTTT.

Only a few counts were recorded for this clonotype. J is TRBJ1-5 and V is TRBV4-3; D remains unclear. V was cut by 0 bases and J by 4 bases, with 10 bases left in between. This CDR3 contains 15 residues. The germline CDR1 and CDR2 sequences are LGHNA and YSLEER. The CDR3 bases are TGCGCCAGCAGCCAAGATTTGTGGGGAAATCAGCCCCAGCATTTT. Protein sequence: CASSQDLWGNQPQHF.

This clonotype was seen only a few times. This chain connects TRBV5-5 to TRBJ2-5; D uncertain. The germline V and J ends were trimmed by 4 bases and 5 bases, with 18 bases remaining between them. This CDR3 is built from 15 residues. Germline V gene data show CDR1 as SGHKS and CDR2 as YYEKEE (reference sequence). This CDR3 is CASSHIDGRRETQYF. DNA for the CDR3: TGTGCCAGCAGCCATATCGACGGCCGACGGGAGACCCAGTACTTC.

V usage is TRBV4-1 and J usage is TRBJ2-5, with 7 bases identical to TRBD2. Germline loops: CDR1 MGHRA, CDR2 YSYEKL. CDR3 length: 16 residues. V lost 0 bases and J lost 4; bases outside the gene matches: 8. DNA for the CDR3: TGCGCCAGCAGCCAAGATTGGGGGGGAGCTGGAGAGACCCAGTACTTC. Translating gives CASSQDWGGAGETQYF.

Many counts were recorded for this clonotype. The V gene is TRBV5-1, the J gene TRBJ2-1; 7 nucleotides align to TRBD2. CDR3 length: 17 amino acids. Germline V gene sequence: CDR1 SGHRS, CDR2 YFSETQ. V gave up 6 bases and J gave up 0 bases; unmatched junction bases: 12. The CDR3 here is CASTLGEGPSSYNEQFF. Here the CDR3 DNA reads TGCGCCAGCACCCTAGGGGAGGGACCTAGCTCCTACAATGAGCAGTTCTTC.

A few counts support this clonotype. The rearrangement links TRBV4-2 to TRBJ2-5; a possible D gene is TRBD1 (6 bases). V lost 0 bases and J 4 bases, leaving 18 bases between the germline ends. This CDR3 spans 17 amino acids. Germline assignment: CDR1 LGHNA and CDR2 YNFKEQ. For the CDR3, the DNA is TGTGCCAGCAGCCAAGAAGATACAGGGAGTCGTGCAGAGACCCAGTACTTC. Its protein is CASSQEDTGSRAETQYF.

This clonotype has only a few counts. The genes are TRBV20-1 and TRBJ2-1; 9 positions match TRBD2. The CDR3 has 15 amino acids. After removal of 4 bases from V and 4 bases from J, the junction contained 8 bases not matched to a gene. In germline, CDR1 is DFQATT, CDR2 SNEGSKA (reference sequence). The CDR3 DNA reads as TGCAGTGCTAACGGAGGACTAGCGCAATACAATGAGCAGTTCTTC. Its protein product is CSANGGLAQYNEQFF.

This chain joins TRBV4-1 and TRBJ2-7; D unresolved. CDR1 is MGHRA, CDR2 YSYEKL, per germline. The CDR3 totals 15 residues. The V end was cut by 1 base, the J end by 0 bases, with 10 bases between. CDR3 amino acids: CASSQVGLLSYEQYF. The CDR3 DNA reads TGCGCCAGCAGCCAAGTTGGCCTCCTCTCCTACGAGCAGTACTTC.

The rearrangement uses TRBV9 and TRBJ2-3; the D is unclear. Trimming shortened V by 0 bases and J by 2 bases, and 7 bases separated the two germline ends. The CDR3 is 14 residues long. Germline V CDR1 and CDR2: SGDLS, YYNGEE. This CDR3 reads CASSVGAFTDTQYF. As DNA, the CDR3 is TGTGCCAGCAGCGTAGGAGCGTTCACAGATACGCAGTATTTT.

This clonotype was counted between two and nine times. This chain connects TRBV6-1 to TRBJ2-3, with 8 bases that match TRBD1. After removal of 7 bases from V and 4 bases from J, the junction contained 7 bases not matched to a gene. The germline V gene encodes CDR1 MNHNS and CDR2 SASEGT. The CDR3 is 14 amino acids. The CDR3 protein is CASNSGQGSDTQYF. The DNA of the CDR3 is TGTGCCAGCAACTCAGGACAGGGCTCAGATACGCAGTATTTT.

This clonotype appeared a few times. This rearrangement joins TRBV20-1 to TRBJ2-7, with D possibly matching TRBD1 (6 bases). This CDR3 spans 14 amino acids. CDR1 DFQATT and CDR2 SNEGSKA come from the germline V gene (reference sequence). Trimming took off 1 base at V and 2 bases at J, with 12 bases between the two ends. DNA for the CDR3: TGCAGTGCTAGAGGCCAGGGGTTCGCCTACGAGCAGTACTTC. Protein: CSARGQGFAYEQYF.

In its sample, this clonotype was seen many times. This rearrangement joins TRBV12-3 or TRBV12-4 to TRBJ2-1; 14 nucleotides line up with TRBD2. CDR3 length: 15 amino acids. V lost 4 bases to trimming and J lost 9 bases; unmatched junction nucleotides: 5. CDR3 protein: CASSSGLAGEGEQFF. CDR3 nucleotide sequence: TGTGCCAGCAGTTCGGGACTAGCGGGAGAGGGTGAGCAGTTCTTC.

This chain connects TRBV15 to TRBJ2-5, with D perhaps matching TRBD1 (5 bases). Trimming left V 8 bases short and J 5 bases short, with 12 bases between. Germline CDR1 is LNHNV and CDR2 is YYDKDF (reference sequence). The length of the CDR3 is 12 residues. The CDR3 DNA is TGTGCCACCGGTTCAGGGCGGGAGACCCAGTACTTC. This encodes CATGSGRETQYF.

This clonotype was seen ten or more times. This sequence joins TRBV20-1 and TRBJ2-1; D is unresolved. Germline loops: CDR1 DFQATT, CDR2 SNEGSKA (reference sequence). Trimming took off 3 bases at V and 8 bases at J, with 5 bases between the two ends. CDR3 size: 10 residues. The CDR3 nucleotides read TGCAGTGCTAGGCATGATGAGCAGTTCTTC. It codes for CSARHDEQFF.